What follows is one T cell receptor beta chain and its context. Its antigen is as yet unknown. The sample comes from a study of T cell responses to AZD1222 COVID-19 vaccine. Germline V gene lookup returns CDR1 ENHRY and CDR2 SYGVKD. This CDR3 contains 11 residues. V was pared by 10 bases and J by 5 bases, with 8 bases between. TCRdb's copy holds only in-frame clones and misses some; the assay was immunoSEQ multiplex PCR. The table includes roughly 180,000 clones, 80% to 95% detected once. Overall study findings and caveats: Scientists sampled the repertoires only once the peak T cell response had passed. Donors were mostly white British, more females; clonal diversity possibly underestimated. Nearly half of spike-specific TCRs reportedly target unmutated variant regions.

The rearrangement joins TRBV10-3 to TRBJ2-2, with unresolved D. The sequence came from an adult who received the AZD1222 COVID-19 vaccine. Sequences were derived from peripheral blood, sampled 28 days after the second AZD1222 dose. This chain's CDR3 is CATVGTGELFF. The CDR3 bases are TGTGCCACGGTCGGAACCGGGGAGCTGTTTTTT.